The 3 T cell receptor beta chains listed next were all sequenced from one sample in a study of T cell repertoires in cytomegalovirus infection. In TCRdb, the reads were re-called with MiXCR into one record per CDR3 protein. This sample has more than 150,000 distinct CDR3 sequences, with roughly a fifth found just once. The sequencing sample was made of PBMCs. The source of these receptors is a human donor in good health (CMV status not recorded). Some clones in this sample may be carry-over from other donors' samples.

This clonotype was counted only a few times. This chain connects TRBV20-1 to TRBJ1-5; a weak D match, TRBD1 (5 bases). Germline CDR1 and CDR2: DFQATT and SNEGSKA (reference sequence). CDR3 size: 14 residues. V lost 3 bases and J lost 6, with 15 bases in between. CDR3 in amino acids: CSARAEGIGQPQHF. In DNA form, the CDR3 reads TGCAGTGCTAGGGCGGAGGGGATCGGTCAGCCCCAGCATTTT.

This clonotype has a count of ten or more. The chain employs TRBV7-2 and TRBJ1-1; 9 bases are shared with TRBD1. V trimming: 2 bases; J trimming: 4 bases; junction bases outside the gene matches: 11. Germline lookup yields CDR1 SGHTA and CDR2 FQGNSA. CDR3 size: 17 residues. CDR3 bases: TGTGCCAGCAGCTTAACTCCTCAAACAGGGGGCGGCACTGAAGCTTTCTTT. This sequence encodes CASSLTPQTGGGTEAFF.

This clonotype was picked up many times. This chain links TRBV12-3 or TRBV12-4 with TRBJ2-7; D may be TRBD2 (5 bases). Deletions cut 0 bases from V and 2 bases from J, with 8 bases between. This CDR3 has 14 residues. CDR3 sequence (DNA): TGTGCCAGCAGTTTAGCGGGAGCAGCCTACGAGCAGTACTTC. This encodes CASSLAGAAYEQYF.